Listed here are 16 T cell receptor beta chains from one sample, sequenced in a study of cytomegalovirus exposure and HLA in healthy donors. Assay: immunoSEQ multiplex PCR; the TCRdb copy retains only in-frame clones and omits some. Here the sample spans 190,000 or so clones, 84% being singletons. Sequencing was carried out using PBMCs. These receptors all come from a woman younger than 30 in good health and CMV-seropositive.

This chain joins TRBV5-1 and TRBJ2-3, with no clear D. Germline CDR1 SGHRS, CDR2 YFSETQ. This CDR3 is built from 14 residues. Trimming shortened V by 0 bases and J by 3 bases, and 8 bases separated the two germline ends. CDR3 sequence: CASSLARSTDTQYF. The DNA of the CDR3 is TGCGCCAGCAGCTTGGCTCGCAGTACAGATACGCAGTATTTT.

The chain links TRBV28 to TRBJ2-3, with TRBD1 matching over 8 bases. Germline V gives CDR1 MDHEN, CDR2 SYDVKM. The CDR3 length is 13 residues. Germline trimming cut 8 bases from V and 5 bases from J; bases unmatched to any gene: 6. CDR3 sequence (DNA): TGTGCCAGCGGGCAGGGGGCAAAAGATACGCAGTATTTT. Amino acids: CASGQGAKDTQYF.

The count of this clone is one. This sequence joins TRBV2 and TRBJ1-1, with a tentative D call TRBD1 (5 bases). The CDR3 is made up of 15 amino acids. Germline values: CDR1 SNHLY, CDR2 FYNNEI. Trimming took off 2 bases at V and 1 base at J, with 11 bases between the two ends. The CDR3 coding sequence is TGTGCCAGCAGTGAATATCCAGGGTCGAACACTGAAGCTTTCTTT. It codes for CASSEYPGSNTEAFF.

The chain recombines TRBV19 with TRBJ2-5, with a possible D match to TRBD2 (6 bases). The germline gives CDR1 LNHDA, CDR2 SQIVND (reference sequence). This CDR3 is built from 15 residues. V gave up 9 bases and J gave up 3 bases, with 20 bases separating them. In DNA form, the CDR3 reads TGTGCCAGCAAGGGGAGGTTTTTGAGTAAAGAGACCCAGTACTTC. This sequence encodes CASKGRFLSKETQYF. Combining the CDR3 with reference TRBV19 and TRBJ2-5 gives the whole variable domain DGGITQSPKYLFRKEGQNVTLSCEQNLNHDAMYWYRQDPGQGLRLIYYSQIVNDFQKGDIAEGYSVSREKKESFPLTVTSAQKNPTAFYLCASKGRFLSKETQYFGPGTRLLVL.

This CDR3 is CASSPHGVGRTNEQFF. Written as DNA, the CDR3 is TGTGCCAGCAGCCCTCACGGGGTCGGCAGGACCAATGAGCAGTTCTTC. V is TRBV7-6 and J is TRBJ2-1; D possibly corresponds to TRBD2 (5 bases). The V gene lost 5 bases and the J gene lost 6 bases, with 20 bases spanning the gap. Germline CDR1 is SGHVS and CDR2 is FNYEAQ. This CDR3 region has 16 residues.

V and J are TRBV5-1 and TRBJ1-4; no definite D call. Germline CDR1 and CDR2: SGHRS and YFSETQ. The CDR3 runs 16 residues. Trimming removed 3 bases at V and 2 bases at J, with 14 bases between. CDR3 DNA: TGCGCCAGCAGCTCCCTAAGAATACGGACTAATGAAAAACTGTTTTTT. Encoded protein: CASSSLRIRTNEKLFF.

The CDR3 reads CASSLGAGADSYGYTF. The CDR3 coding sequence is TGTGCCAGCAGCTTAGGGGCGGGGGCTGACTCGTATGGCTACACCTTC. V is TRBV7-9 and J is TRBJ1-2; weak D call: TRBD1 (6 bases). Germline V lookup: CDR1 SEHNR, CDR2 FQNEAQ (reference sequence). CDR3 size: 16 residues. Deletions cut 1 base from V and 5 bases from J, with 17 bases between.

This clone has more than one count but fewer than ten. This chain uses TRBV6-5 with TRBJ2-1; possible D gene TRBD2, 6 bases. V was cut by 1 base and J by 4 bases, with 8 bases left in between. CDR3 length: 14 amino acids. CDR1 and CDR2 from the germline V gene are MNHEY and SVGAGI. This CDR3 reads CASSYLGTYNEQFF. In nucleotides, the CDR3 is TGTGCCAGCAGTTACTTGGGGACTTACAATGAGCAGTTCTTC.

This chain links TRBV5-6 with TRBJ2-3; D possibly corresponds to TRBD1 (6 bases). Germline assignment: CDR1 SGHDT and CDR2 YYEEEE. The CDR3 is 15 amino acids. The V gene lost 4 bases and the J gene lost 2 bases, with 14 bases spanning the gap. The CDR3 bases are TGTGCCAGCAGCCTAATCGGACAGCCCACAGATACGCAGTATTTT. Translated, it gives CASSLIGQPTDTQYF.

The CDR3 sequence is CASSFSQGTEAFF. CDR3 in DNA: TGTGCCAGCAGCTTCAGCCAGGGTACTGAAGCTTTCTTT. The rearrangement links TRBV11-3 to TRBJ1-1, with D possibly matching TRBD1 (5 bases). Germline CDR1 SGHNT, CDR2 YENEEA. V lost 3 bases and J lost 5, with 10 bases in between. The CDR3 is 13 residues long.

This clone has just a few counts. This sequence joins TRBV19 and TRBJ2-2, with D perhaps matching TRBD2 (6 bases). The CDR3 consists of 14 residues. V was shortened by 6 bases and J by 4 bases, with 12 bases between the two germline ends. The germline V gene encodes CDR1 LNHDA and CDR2 SQIVND (reference sequence). CDR3 in DNA: TGTGCCAGTAGACTAGCCTGGGGCACCGGGGAGCTGTTTTTT. Translated: CASRLAWGTGELFF.

This CDR3 reads CASSLGQGRQPQHF. The CDR3, as DNA: TGTGCCAGTAGTCTGGGACAGGGGAGACAGCCCCAGCATTTT. The chain is built from TRBV19 and TRBJ1-5; the match to TRBD1 covers 10 bases. CDR1 is LNHDA and CDR2 is SQIVND in the germline V gene (reference sequence). J was trimmed by 7 bases and V by 5 bases; bases with no gene match: 5. This CDR3 spans 14 amino acids.

The chain combines TRBV12-5 with TRBJ2-1, with TRBD2 matching 15 bases. Looked up from germline, CDR1 is LGHNT and CDR2 is FRNRAP. The V segment lost 9 bases and the J segment 5 bases; nucleotides outside the gene matches: 14. The length of the CDR3 is 18 residues. CDR3 nucleotide sequence: TGTGCTAGCGATTTTACGGGACTAGCGGGGGGAAGGAACAATGAGCAGTTCTTC. This sequence encodes CASDFTGLAGGRNNEQFF.

On this clone: Being one base from a much bigger clone, this may be a read error. The gene calls are TRBV6-5 and TRBJ2-1; 7 bases match TRBD2. This CDR3 contains 15 residues. Per germline, CDR1 MNHEY and CDR2 SVGAGI. The J segment lost 7 bases and the V segment lost 11 bases, leaving 17 bases of the junction unmatched. Written as DNA, the CDR3 is TGTGCCGGCAACGCGGGAGCGGACCAAGGGAATGAGCAGTTCTTC. Its translation is CAGNAGADQGNEQFF.

The CDR3 nucleotides read TGTGCCAGCAGCTTGGCTAGGCGGGACAGGGGGGACTATGGCTACACCTTC. Its protein is CASSLARRDRGDYGYTF. The V and J genes are TRBV5-6 and TRBJ1-2; 11 bases agree with TRBD1. This CDR3 spans 17 amino acids. Per germline, CDR1 SGHDT and CDR2 YYEEEE. V was clipped by 0 bases and J by 3 bases; unmatched bases: 7.

The chain has TRBV19 and TRBJ1-1, with D maybe TRBD1 (6 bases). The CDR3 sequence is 14 residues long. Trimming cost V 5 bases and J 2 bases, with 12 bases left between them. Germline CDR1 LNHDA, CDR2 SQIVND (reference sequence). The CDR3 DNA is TGTGCCAGTAGTCAGGTCGGGACAAACACTGAAGCTTTCTTT. Its translation: CASSQVGTNTEAFF. Drawing the rest from reference TRBV19 and TRBJ1-1, the complete variable domain is DGGITQSPKYLFRKEGQNVTLSCEQNLNHDAMYWYRQDPGQGLRLIYYSQIVNDFQKGDIAEGYSVSREKKESFPLTVTSAQKNPTAFYLCASSQVGTNTEAFFGQGTRLTVV.